These 25 T cell receptor beta chains came from one sample sequenced in a study of shared clonotypes between healthy human individuals. Naive CD8 cells lacked CD45RO, underwent positive selection for CCR7 and left out terminally differentiated effector memory CD45RA+ cells. Here immunoSEQ multiplex PCR was the method, and the copy in TCRdb shows in-frame clones only, minus some. The sample has millions of clones, about 92% seen once. Material for sequencing was naive CD8+ T cells from PBMCs. These receptors all come from a man aged 18 to 30 in good health. Some clones in this sample may be carry-over from other donors' samples.

The chain couples TRBV4-3 to TRBJ1-1; 8 bases fit TRBD1. Looked up from germline, CDR1 is LGHNA and CDR2 is YSLEER. V was clipped by 4 bases and J by 4 bases; unmatched bases: 11. The CDR3 runs 16 residues. CDR3 protein: CASSPRQGIFGTEAFF. The CDR3 DNA is TGCGCCAGCAGCCCCAGACAGGGGATCTTCGGCACTGAAGCTTTCTTT.

The gene calls are TRBV19 and TRBJ1-2; 7 bases are shared with TRBD1. Germline CDR1 reads LNHDA; CDR2 reads SQIVND (reference sequence). CDR3 length equals 14 residues. Losses at the gene ends were 9 bases for V and 2 bases for J; bases not matched to a gene: 9. The CDR3 region is CASRELGQNYGYTF. The CDR3 DNA sequence: TGTGCCAGCCGAGAGTTGGGACAGAACTATGGCTACACCTTC.

The chain recombines TRBV30 with TRBJ1-1; 7 bases map to TRBD1. Germline values: CDR1 GTSNPN, CDR2 SVGIG (reference sequence). The V and J ends lost 1 base and 5 bases, in that order; junction bases with no gene match: 10. This CDR3 region has 15 residues. The chain's CDR3 is CAWSATRQGWTEAFF. CDR3 in DNA: TGTGCCTGGAGTGCAACCCGACAGGGTTGGACTGAAGCTTTCTTT.

This rearrangement joins TRBV19 to TRBJ2-1; a possible D gene is TRBD2 (6 bases). The CDR3 runs 14 residues. The V gene's germline CDR1 is LNHDA and CDR2 SQIVND (reference sequence). Trimming removed 4 bases at V and 10 bases at J, with 17 bases between. The CDR3 coding sequence is TGTGCCAGTAGTAACGAAGGGCTAGCGTTCGAGCAGTTCTTC. Amino acid sequence: CASSNEGLAFEQFF.

The gene calls are TRBV27 and TRBJ1-2, with D hard to call. Trimming removed 3 bases from V and 3 bases from J, with 8 bases in between. Looked up from germline, CDR1 is MNHEY and CDR2 is SMNVEV (reference sequence). This CDR3 is built from 13 residues. CDR3 region: CASSFSAYYGYTF. As DNA, the CDR3 is TGTGCCAGCAGTTTCTCAGCATACTATGGCTACACCTTC.

This clone was observed a single time. This chain uses TRBV27 with TRBJ2-7, with TRBD2 identical over 10 bases. The V gene end was trimmed by 5 bases and the J gene end by 6 bases; junction bases not matched to a gene: 10. Germline CDR1 MNHEY, CDR2 SMNVEV (reference sequence). The CDR3 is 15 residues long. This chain's CDR3 is CASSPIPSGSGEQYF. CDR3 sequence (DNA): TGTGCCAGCAGTCCCATCCCTAGCGGGAGTGGCGAGCAGTACTTC.

The CDR3: CASPGAEEEQFF. The CDR3 DNA sequence: TGTGCCAGCCCCGGGGCCGAGGAAGAGCAGTTCTTC. The chain employs TRBV7-9 and TRBJ2-1; either TRBD1 or TRBD2 may fit D (5 bases each). This CDR3 has 12 residues. V was pared by 8 bases and J by 10 bases, with 15 bases between. The germline CDR1 and CDR2 sequences are SEHNR and FQNEAQ (reference sequence).

V and J are TRBV5-1 and TRBJ2-7, with D uncertain. The ends were cut back, 0 bases at V and 7 bases at J, with 8 bases in the middle. CDR3 length: 12 residues. Germline CDR1 is SGHRS and CDR2 is YFSETQ. The CDR3 region has the DNA TGCGCCAGCAGCTTGGGCCCCTCGGAGCAGTACTTC. Amino acid sequence: CASSLGPSEQYF.

The sample holds one count of this clone. The V gene is TRBV5-6, the J gene TRBJ1-2; 7 bases are a match to TRBD1. The CDR3 is 13 amino acids. Germline V gene sequence: CDR1 SGHDT, CDR2 YYEEEE. The ends lost 4 bases at V and 5 bases at J; junction bases unmatched: 5. The CDR3 nucleotides read TGTGCCAGCAGCGTAGGGACAGCGTATGGCTACACCTTC. The encoded protein is CASSVGTAYGYTF.

A note on this clone: Other DNA sequences in the same sample also yield this CDR3. This rearrangement joins TRBV9 to TRBJ2-7, with 9 bases matching TRBD2. The CDR3 runs to 15 residues. The J segment lost 0 bases and the V segment lost 0 bases, leaving 1 base of the junction unmatched. Germline assignment: CDR1 SGDLS and CDR2 YYNGEE. The CDR3 spells CASSVASGVSYEQYF. The DNA of the CDR3 is TGTGCCAGCAGCGTAGCTAGCGGGGTCTCCTACGAGCAGTACTTC.

The rearrangement joins TRBV5-1 to TRBJ1-2, with D tentatively TRBD1 (5 bases). The CDR3 is made up of 13 amino acids. Trimming shortened V by 4 bases and J by 2 bases, and 9 bases separated the two germline ends. Germline CDR1 is SGHRS and CDR2 is YFSETQ. The CDR3 is CASSPGTNYGYTF. As DNA, the CDR3 is TGCGCCAGCAGCCCCGGGACGAACTATGGCTACACCTTC.

This clone was recorded only once. The chain couples TRBV4-1 to TRBJ2-1, with 11 nucleotides matching TRBD2. The J segment lost 8 bases and the V segment lost 4 bases, leaving 7 bases of the junction unmatched. Germline V CDR1 and CDR2: MGHRA, YSYEKL. The CDR3 runs to 15 residues. In DNA form, the CDR3 reads TGCGCCAGCAGCCGAATAGCGGGAGGGCCCGATGAGCAGTTCTTC. Protein product: CASSRIAGGPDEQFF.

A remark on this clone: At one of its ends the junction is not consistent with the germline gene, which may arise from a read error. The rearrangement links TRBV19 to TRBJ1-5; maybe TRBD1 (5 bases). Germline lookup yields CDR1 LNHDA and CDR2 SQIVND (reference sequence). The CDR3 consists of 14 residues. In DNA form, the CDR3 reads TGTGCCAGTAGTATTGGGGGTAGCCATCAGCCCCAGCATTTT. As protein: CASSIGGSHQPQHF.

The chain recombines TRBV13 with TRBJ2-7; D possibly corresponds to TRBD2 (5 bases). The ends were cut back, 3 bases at V and 3 bases at J, with 15 bases in the middle. CDR3 length: 15 amino acids. Per the germline V gene, CDR1 is PRHDT and CDR2 is FYEKMQ (reference sequence). CDR3 in DNA: TGTGCCAGCAGCTTCGGGAAGGGCGAGGTCTACGAGCAGTACTTC. Its protein product is CASSFGKGEVYEQYF. Looking up the rest from reference TRBV13 and TRBJ2-7 gives the full variable domain: AAGVIQSPRHLIKEKRETATLKCYPIPRHDTVYWYQQGPGQDPQFLISFYEKMQSDKGSIPDRFSAQQFSDYHSELNMSSLELGDSALYFCASSFGKGEVYEQYFGPGTRLTVT.

This chain uses TRBV9 with TRBJ1-2; 7 positions agree with TRBD1. The ends lost 2 bases at V and 8 bases at J; junction bases unmatched: 6. This CDR3 is 13 amino acids long. CDR1 is SGDLS, CDR2 YYNGEE, per germline. The DNA of the CDR3 is TGTGCCAGCAGCGTTGAGGGGGCCGCGGGCTACACCTTC. It codes for CASSVEGAAGYTF. Drawing the rest from reference TRBV9 and TRBJ1-2, the complete variable domain is DSGVTQTPKHLITATGQRVTLRCSPRSGDLSVYWYQQSLDQGLQFLIQYYNGEERAKGNILERFSAQQFPDLHSELNLSSLELGDSALYFCASSVEGAAGYTFGSGTRLTVV.

This chain uses TRBV11-2 with TRBJ2-3, with D perhaps TRBD1 or TRBD2 (5 bases each). Germline CDR1 reads SGHAT; CDR2 reads FQNNGV. The CDR3 runs to 14 residues. V lost 5 bases and J 9 bases, leaving 18 bases between the germline ends. CDR3 sequence (DNA): TGTGCCAGCAGCCTAGTCCAGGGATGGGGGACGCAGTATTTT. Amino acids: CASSLVQGWGTQYF.

V usage is TRBV19 and J usage is TRBJ2-3, with 9 bases aligning to TRBD2. CDR1 is LNHDA and CDR2 is SQIVND in the germline V gene (reference sequence). The CDR3 has 15 residues. With V trimmed by 10 bases and J by 1 base, 9 bases remained unmatched. The CDR3 nucleotides read TGTGCCACCTGTCTTACTAGCGGGTGCACAGATACGCAGTATTTT. Translated: CATCLTSGCTDTQYF.

CDR3 in amino acids: CASSAEGGHTLDEQFF. As DNA, the CDR3 is TGTGCCAGCAGCGCCGAAGGGGGCCACACCCTTGATGAGCAGTTCTTC. The chain employs TRBV9 and TRBJ2-1; 7 bases match TRBD1. The CDR3 loop spans 16 amino acids. Trimming removed 3 bases from V and 8 bases from J; junction bases left unmatched: 14. CDR1 and CDR2 (germline): SGDLS, YYNGEE.

This chain links TRBV10-3 with TRBJ1-1; 7 bases match TRBD1. The CDR3 loop spans 16 amino acids. Trimming cost V 3 bases and J 0 bases; bases outside gene matches: 7. In germline, CDR1 is ENHRY, CDR2 SYGVKD. Here the CDR3 DNA reads TGTGCCATCAGTGACCCGGGACAGCTAATGAACACTGAAGCTTTCTTT. Protein: CAISDPGQLMNTEAFF.

The CDR3 spells CASSLGLISYNEQFF. For the CDR3, the DNA is TGTGCCAGCAGCCTAGGACTTATCTCCTACAATGAGCAGTTCTTC. The chain joins TRBV9 to TRBJ2-1, with D perhaps matching TRBD2 (5 bases). The germline V gene has CDR1 SGDLS and CDR2 YYNGEE. Trimming cost V 4 bases and J 0 bases, with 11 bases left between them. The length of the CDR3 is 15 residues.

This clone showed up just once. V gene TRBV7-9 combines with J gene TRBJ1-5, with a tentative D call TRBD1 (5 bases). The CDR3 loop spans 15 amino acids. Looked up from germline, CDR1 is SEHNR and CDR2 is FQNEAQ (reference sequence). Trimming removed 0 bases at V and 7 bases at J, with 13 bases between. The CDR3, as DNA: TGTGCCAGCAGCTTAGCGGGGCAGGGCCACCAGCCCCAGCATTTT. It is translated as CASSLAGQGHQPQHF.

The chain employs TRBV4-1 and TRBJ2-7; D is unresolved. This CDR3 is built from 12 residues. Germline assignment: CDR1 MGHRA and CDR2 YSYEKL. V was clipped by 1 base and J by 4 bases, with 5 bases between them. CDR3 amino acids: CASSQVVYEQYF. The CDR3 DNA is TGCGCCAGCAGCCAAGTGGTATACGAGCAGTACTTC.

On this clone itself: Other DNA sequences of this sample code for an identical CDR3. The chain recombines TRBV9 with TRBJ2-7; TRBD2 matches 10 bases. CDR1 is SGDLS and CDR2 is YYNGEE in the germline V gene. V shed 0 bases, J shed 5 bases, and the junction held 2 bases outside the gene matches. This CDR3 spans 14 amino acids. In nucleotides, the CDR3 is TGTGCCAGCAGCGTAGGACTAGCGGGTCACGAGCAGTACTTC. Encoded protein: CASSVGLAGHEQYF.

The chain uses TRBV20-1 and TRBJ1-1, with no clear D. This CDR3 comprises 10 residues. Trimming took 3 bases from V and 3 from J, leaving 2 bases between them. The V gene's germline CDR1 is DFQATT and CDR2 SNEGSKA (reference sequence). CDR3 DNA sequence: TGCAGTGCTAGGTACACTGAAGCTTTCTTT. Its protein product is CSARYTEAFF.

The genes are TRBV7-9 and TRBJ2-2; D remains unclear. Germline V lookup: CDR1 SEHNR, CDR2 FQNEAQ (reference sequence). The CDR3 covers 14 residues. The V gene lost 0 bases and the J gene lost 3 bases, with 5 bases spanning the gap. Here the CDR3 reads CASSLAGYTGELFF. For the CDR3, the DNA is TGTGCCAGCAGCTTAGCCGGGTACACCGGGGAGCTGTTTTTT.